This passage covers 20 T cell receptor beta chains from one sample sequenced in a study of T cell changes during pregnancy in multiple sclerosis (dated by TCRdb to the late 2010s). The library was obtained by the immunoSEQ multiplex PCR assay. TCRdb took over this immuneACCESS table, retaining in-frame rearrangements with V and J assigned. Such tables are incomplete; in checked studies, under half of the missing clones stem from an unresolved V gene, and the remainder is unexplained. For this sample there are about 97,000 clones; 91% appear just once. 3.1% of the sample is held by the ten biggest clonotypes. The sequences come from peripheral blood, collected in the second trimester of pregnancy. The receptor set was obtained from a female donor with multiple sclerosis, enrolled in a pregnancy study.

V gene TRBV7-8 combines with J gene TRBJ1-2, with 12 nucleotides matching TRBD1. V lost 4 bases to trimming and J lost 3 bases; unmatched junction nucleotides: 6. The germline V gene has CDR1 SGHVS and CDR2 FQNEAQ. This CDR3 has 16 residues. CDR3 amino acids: CASSSWDRGRDYGYTF. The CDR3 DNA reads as TGTGCCAGCAGCTCATGGGACAGGGGGCGCGACTATGGCTACACCTTC. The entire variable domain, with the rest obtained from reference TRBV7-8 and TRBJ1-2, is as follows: GAGVSQSPRYKVAKRGQDVALRCDPISGHVSLFWYQQALGQGPEFLTYFQNEAQLDKSGLPSDRFFAERPEGSVSTLKIQRTQQEDSAVYLCASSSWDRGRDYGYTFGSGTRLTVV.

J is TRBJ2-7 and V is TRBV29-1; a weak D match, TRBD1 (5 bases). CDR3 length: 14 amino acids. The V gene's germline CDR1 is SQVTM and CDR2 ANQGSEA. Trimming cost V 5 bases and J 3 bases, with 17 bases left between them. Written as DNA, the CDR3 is TGCAGCGTTACCCGTCAGGGCAGGCACTACGAGCAGTACTTC. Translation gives CSVTRQGRHYEQYF.

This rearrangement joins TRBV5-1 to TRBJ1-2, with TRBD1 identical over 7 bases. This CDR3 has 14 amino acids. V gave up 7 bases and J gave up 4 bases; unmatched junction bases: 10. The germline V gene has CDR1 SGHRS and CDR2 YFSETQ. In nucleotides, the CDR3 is TGCGCCAGCCGCCCCGGGGACAGAGTCTATGGCTACACCTTC. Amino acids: CASRPGDRVYGYTF.

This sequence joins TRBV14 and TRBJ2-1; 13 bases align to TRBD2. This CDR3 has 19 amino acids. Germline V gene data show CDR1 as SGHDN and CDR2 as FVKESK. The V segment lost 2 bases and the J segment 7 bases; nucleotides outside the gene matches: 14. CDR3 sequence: CASSQPGALAGGFRNEQFF. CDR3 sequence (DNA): TGTGCCAGCAGCCAACCGGGAGCACTAGCGGGAGGGTTTAGGAATGAGCAGTTCTTC. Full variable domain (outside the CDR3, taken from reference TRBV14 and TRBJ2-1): EAGVTQFPSHSVIEKGQTVTLRCDPISGHDNLYWYRRVMGKEIKFLLHFVKESKQDESGMPNNRFLAERTGGTYSTLKVQPAELEDSGVYFCASSQPGALAGGFRNEQFFGPGTRLTVL.

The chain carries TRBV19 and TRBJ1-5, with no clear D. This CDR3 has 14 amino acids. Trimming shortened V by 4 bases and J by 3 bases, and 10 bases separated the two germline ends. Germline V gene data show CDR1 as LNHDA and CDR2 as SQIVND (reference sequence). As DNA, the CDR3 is TGTGCCAGTAGTAGGGGAGACTCCAATCAGCCCCAGCATTTT. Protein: CASSRGDSNQPQHF.

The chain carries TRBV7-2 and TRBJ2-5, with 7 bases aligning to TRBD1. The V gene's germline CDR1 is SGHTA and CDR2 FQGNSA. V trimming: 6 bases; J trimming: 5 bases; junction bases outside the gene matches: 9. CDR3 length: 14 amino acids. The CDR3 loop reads CASSRDRVEETQYF. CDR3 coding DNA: TGTGCCAGCAGTAGGGACAGAGTCGAGGAGACCCAGTACTTC.

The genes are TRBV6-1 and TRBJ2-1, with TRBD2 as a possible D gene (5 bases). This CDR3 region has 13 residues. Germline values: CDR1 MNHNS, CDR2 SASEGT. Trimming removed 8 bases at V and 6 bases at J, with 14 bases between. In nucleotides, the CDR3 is TGTGCCAGCGGTCGGCTAGCAATCAATGAGCAGTTCTTC. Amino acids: CASGRLAINEQFF.

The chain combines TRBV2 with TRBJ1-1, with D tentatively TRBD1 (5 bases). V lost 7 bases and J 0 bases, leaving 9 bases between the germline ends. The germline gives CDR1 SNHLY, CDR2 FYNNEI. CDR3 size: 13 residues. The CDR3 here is CASTGGMNTEAFF. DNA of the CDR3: TGTGCCAGCACCGGGGGAATGAACACTGAAGCTTTCTTT.

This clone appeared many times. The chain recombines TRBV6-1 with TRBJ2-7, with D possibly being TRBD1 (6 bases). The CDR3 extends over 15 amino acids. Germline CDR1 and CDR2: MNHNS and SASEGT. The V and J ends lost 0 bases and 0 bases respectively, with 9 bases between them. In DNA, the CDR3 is TGTGCCAGCAGTGAAGCTGGGGGCGCCTCCTACGAGCAGTACTTC. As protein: CASSEAGGASYEQYF.

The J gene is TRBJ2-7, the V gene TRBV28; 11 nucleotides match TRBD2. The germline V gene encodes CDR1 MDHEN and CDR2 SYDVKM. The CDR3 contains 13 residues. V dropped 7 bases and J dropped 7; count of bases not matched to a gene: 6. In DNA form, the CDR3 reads TGTGCCAGCAACGTAGCGGGAGGGCGGGAGCAGTACTTC. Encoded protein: CASNVAGGREQYF. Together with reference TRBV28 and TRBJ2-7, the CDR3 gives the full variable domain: DVKVTQSSRYLVKRTGEKVFLECVQDMDHENMFWYRQDPGLGLRLIYFSYDVKMKEKGDIPEGYSVSREKKERFSLILESASTNQTSMYLCASNVAGGREQYFGPGTRLTVT.

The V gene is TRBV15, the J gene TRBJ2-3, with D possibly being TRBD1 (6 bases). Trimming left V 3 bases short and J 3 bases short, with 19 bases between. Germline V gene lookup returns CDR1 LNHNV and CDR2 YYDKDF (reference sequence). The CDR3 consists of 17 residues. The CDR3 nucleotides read TGTGCCACCAGCAGGCCCAAGGCAGGGGAAGTGACAGATACGCAGTATTTT. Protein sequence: CATSRPKAGEVTDTQYF.

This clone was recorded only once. The CDR3: CASSLPRAEAFF. CDR3 DNA: TGTGCCAGCAGTCTCCCCAGGGCTGAAGCTTTCTTT. V usage is TRBV28 and J usage is TRBJ1-1, with a tentative D call TRBD1 (5 bases). V lost 5 bases and J 6 bases, leaving 10 bases between the germline ends. This CDR3 region has 12 residues. CDR1 is MDHEN and CDR2 is SYDVKM in the germline V gene.

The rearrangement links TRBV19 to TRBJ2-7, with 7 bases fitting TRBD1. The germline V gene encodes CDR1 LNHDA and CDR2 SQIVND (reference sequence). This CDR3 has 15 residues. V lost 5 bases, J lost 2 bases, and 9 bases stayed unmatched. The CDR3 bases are TGTGCCAGTAGTTCTCCAGGGGGAGTCGCCTACGAGCAGTACTTC. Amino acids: CASSSPGGVAYEQYF.

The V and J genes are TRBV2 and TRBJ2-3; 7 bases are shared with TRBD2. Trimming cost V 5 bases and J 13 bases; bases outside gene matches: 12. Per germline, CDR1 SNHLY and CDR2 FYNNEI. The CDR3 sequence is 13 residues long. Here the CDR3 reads CASSSGGMAGEYF. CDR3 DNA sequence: TGTGCCAGCAGTTCCGGGGGGATGGCTGGGGAGTATTTT.

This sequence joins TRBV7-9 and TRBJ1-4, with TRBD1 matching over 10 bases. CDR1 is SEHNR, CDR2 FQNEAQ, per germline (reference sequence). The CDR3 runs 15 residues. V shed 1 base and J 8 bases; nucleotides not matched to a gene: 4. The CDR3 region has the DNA TGTGCCAGCAGCTTAGATGGGACAGGGGACGAAAAACTGTTTTTT. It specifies CASSLDGTGDEKLFF.

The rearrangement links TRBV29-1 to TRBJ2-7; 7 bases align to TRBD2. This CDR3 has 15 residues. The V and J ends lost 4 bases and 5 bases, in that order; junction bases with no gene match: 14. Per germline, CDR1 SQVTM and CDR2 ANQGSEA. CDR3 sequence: CSVVYVAGRADEQYF. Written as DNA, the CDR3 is TGCAGCGTTGTTTACGTCGCAGGGAGGGCGGACGAGCAGTACTTC.

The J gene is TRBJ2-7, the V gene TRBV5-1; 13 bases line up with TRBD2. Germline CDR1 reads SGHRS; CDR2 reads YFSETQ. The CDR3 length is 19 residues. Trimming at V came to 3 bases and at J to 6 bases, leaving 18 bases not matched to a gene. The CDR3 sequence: CASSSPSGGAGLAGFEQYF. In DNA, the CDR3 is TGCGCCAGCAGCTCCCCCTCAGGGGGCGCGGGACTAGCGGGATTCGAGCAGTACTTC.

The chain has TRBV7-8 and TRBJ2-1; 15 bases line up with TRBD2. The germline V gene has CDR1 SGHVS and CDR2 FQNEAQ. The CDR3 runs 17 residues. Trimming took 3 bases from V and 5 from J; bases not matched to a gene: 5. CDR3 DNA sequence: TGTGCCAGCAGCTTGGGACTAGCGGGAGGAGTACACAATGAGCAGTTCTTC. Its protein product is CASSLGLAGGVHNEQFF.

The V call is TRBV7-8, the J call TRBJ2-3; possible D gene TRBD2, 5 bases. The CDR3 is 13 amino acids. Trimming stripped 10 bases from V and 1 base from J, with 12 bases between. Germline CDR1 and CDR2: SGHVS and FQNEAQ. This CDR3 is CAILGAGTDTQYF. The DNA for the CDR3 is TGTGCCATTCTCGGAGCGGGCACAGATACGCAGTATTTT.

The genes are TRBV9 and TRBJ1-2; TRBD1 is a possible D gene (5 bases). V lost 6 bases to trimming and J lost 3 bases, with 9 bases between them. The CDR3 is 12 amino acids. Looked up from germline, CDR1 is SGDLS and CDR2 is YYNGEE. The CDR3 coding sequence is TGTGCCAGCATGGGGCAGGACTATGGCTACACCTTC. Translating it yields CASMGQDYGYTF.